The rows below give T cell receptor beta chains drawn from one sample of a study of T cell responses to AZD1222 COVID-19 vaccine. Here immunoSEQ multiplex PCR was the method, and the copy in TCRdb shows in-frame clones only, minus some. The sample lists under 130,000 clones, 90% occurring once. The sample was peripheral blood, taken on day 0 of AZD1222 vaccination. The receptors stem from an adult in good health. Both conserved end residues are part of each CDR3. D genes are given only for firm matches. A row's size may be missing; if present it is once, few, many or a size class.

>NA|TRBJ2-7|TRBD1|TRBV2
TGTGCCAGCAGTGGGGACAGGGGGGTTTCCTACGAGCAGTACTTC
CASSGDRGVSYEQYF
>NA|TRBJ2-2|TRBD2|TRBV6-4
TGTGCCAGCAGTGGTGCCAGCGGGGGGGCCGCCGGGGAGCTGTTTTTT
CASSGASGGAAGELFF
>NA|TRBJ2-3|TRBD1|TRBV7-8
TGTGCCAGCAATACTAGACAGGGCTGGACAGATACGCAGTATTTT
CASNTRQGWTDTQYF
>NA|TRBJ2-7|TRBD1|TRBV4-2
TGTGCCAGCAGCCTGGGACAGGGCCTCTCCCTGGACGAGCAGTACTTC
CASSLGQGLSLDEQYF
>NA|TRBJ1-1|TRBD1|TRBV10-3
TGTGCCATCAGGATCGGGACAGGGGCCACTGAAGCTTTCTTT
CAIRIGTGATEAFF
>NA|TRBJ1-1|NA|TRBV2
TGTGCCAGCAGCACCGATATGGGGGGCTCGAACACTGAAGCTTTCTTT
CASSTDMGGSNTEAFF
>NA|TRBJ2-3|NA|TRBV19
TGTGCCAGTAACCAAAGAACCACAGATACGCAGTATTTT
CASNQRTTDTQYF
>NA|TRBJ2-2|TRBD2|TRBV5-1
TGCGCCAGCAGCGTGACTAGCGGGGGATTGGCCGGGGAGCTGTTTTTT
CASSVTSGGLAGELFF
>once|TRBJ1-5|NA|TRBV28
TGTGCCAGCAGCCTTCCCGGGGACTTTAGCAATCAGCCCCAGCATTTT
CASSLPGDFSNQPQHF
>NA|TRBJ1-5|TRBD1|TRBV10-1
TGCGCCAACCGGGACAGTCGGCAGCCCCAGCATTTT
CANRDSRQPQHF
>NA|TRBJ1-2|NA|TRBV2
TGTGCCAGCAGTGAACAGGCTAACTATGGCTACACCTTC
CASSEQANYGYTF